Sequencing of this TCR beta chain was carried out in a study of shared clonotypes between healthy human individuals. Study-wide findings and caveats: Blood was the only sampled material, and tissue repertoires likely differ. Relative to their counterparts shared across all four donors, non-shared clonotypes exhibited diminished generation probabilities.

Comment on this clone: Its target is unknown. Other DNA sequences in the same sample also yield this CDR3.

Sequencing was performed with immunoSEQ multiplex PCR; in TCRdb, only in-frame clones are kept and a portion is missing. The sample contains about 2,500,000 clones, just over 90% of which appear only once. CD45RA-negative memory and CD45RA+ naive subsets were split from the CD4+ cells. Looked up from germline, CDR1 is MGHRA and CDR2 is YSYEKL. Trimming took 4 bases from V and 3 from J; bases not matched to a gene: 3. This CDR3 is built from 16 residues. The chain recombines TRBV4-1 with TRBJ2-3; 14 nucleotides agree with TRBD2. Sequencing used naive CD4+ T cells sorted from blood. The subset denotes: CD45RA+ positively selected. This receptor was taken from a man younger than 35 in good health. In DNA, the CDR3 is TGCGCCAGCAGCCCCGGGACTAGCGGGGGAACAGATACGCAGTATTTT. This sequence encodes CASSPGTSGGTDTQYF.